This T cell receptor beta chain appears in the sequencing data of a study of OX40 agonist ivuxolimab in advanced cancers. At the level of the study: Across the patients, intravenous ivuxolimab was delivered every 2 weeks at 0.01 to 10 mg/kg. Aged 23 to 79 with a mean of approximately 57 years, they were under 85% male.

Any history of autoimmune disease or systemic immunosuppression disqualified patients. Comments on this clone: Its cognate antigen is unknown.

Method: immunoSEQ multiplex PCR; TCRdb's copy keeps in-frame clones and lacks some. The table shows about 79,000 clones, with approximately 94% occurring only once. This CDR3 region has 14 residues. Germline CDR1 is MDHEN and CDR2 is SYDVKM. General study findings and limits: Part of the nonresponder group also had normalized T-cell clonal expansion that was low.

The sequenced sample was CD4+ or CD8+ T cells sorted from blood, obtained in a trial of the OX40 agonist ivuxolimab. The chain has TRBV28 and TRBJ2-5; a weak D match, TRBD2 (6 bases). The DNA end favors TRBJ2-7, so the J call may be wrong. This sequence was found in an adult with an advanced solid tumor such as melanoma, head and neck, liver or kidney cancer. For the CDR3, the DNA is TGTGCCAGCAGGAGGGAGGACCTTCTCTACGAGCAGTACTTC. This encodes CASRREDLLYEQYF.